This T cell receptor beta chain is drawn from a study of blood T cell repertoires in COVID-19 (dated by TCRdb to the early 2020s). Regarding the complete study: Collaborator samples came from the United States, Italy and Spain and covered acute and convalescent phases of COVID-19. Where available, HLA class I and class II types were taken from metadata supplied by the sample provider and were not determined by assay-based typing. Sample metadata almost always included a de-identified subject ID, COVID-19 status, age in years and sex. Subjects who had been exposed to COVID-19, were actively infected with it, or had recovered from it provided the deeply sampled blood TCRbeta repertoires that made up the dataset. The samples were drawn from the first 160 participants of the ongoing ImmuneRACE study and from about 1,200 subjects provided by 6 global collaborators. The prospective study material was composed of cDNA or gDNA derived from T cells, B-cell-depleted T cells, or PBMCs. The repertoires were released in a freely available public database meant as a resource for research on the immune response to SARS-CoV-2.

A note on this clone: Its antigen is still unknown. No base-level quality is on record; no much larger clone is a single base apart.

Overall study outcomes, separate from this receptor: Clinical and demographic metadata were provided uncurated, with the amount varying by source and participant.

A distance of 8 bases separates the germline ends of V and J, which lose 8 bases and 4 bases respectively. Spanning cysteine to phenylalanine, the CDR3 consists of 11 amino acids. Kept here is only the CDR3 DNA, which spans 33 bases and is read in frame from base 1. CDR1 and CDR2, per the germline V gene (reference sequence), are MNHEY and SMNVEV. TCRbeta CDR3 regions were amplified from genomic DNA using the immunoSEQ Assay, a bias-controlled multiplex PCR. As for the original processing: The number of nucleated cells in each sample was estimated from the amplification of reference gene primers within the assay. To quantify the absolute abundance of each unique TCRbeta CDR3 rearrangement, sequence reads were collapsed and filtered. Productive Simpson clonality was computed per sample as the square root of Simpson's diversity index over productive rearrangements. TCRdb stores this immuneACCESS table with in-frame sequences only. Part of the clones is absent; in the studies checked, under half of the shortfall reflects unresolved V genes, and no reason is known for the rest. V, J and clone size are taken as reported in that table, and D and trimming were inferred from the DNA itself. The sample contains about 200,000 clones, about 85% of them found a single time. 4.5% to 5% of the sample goes to the ten largest clones.

The collaborating institutions used their own protocols to collect whole blood in K2EDTA tubes. Collaborator samples were shipped for TCRbeta analysis as frozen whole blood, isolated PBMCs, or DNA extracted from either sample type. The chain was built from TRBV27 and TRBJ1-2; possibly the D gene is TRBD1, per 6 matching bases. Sequencing was carried out using peripheral blood. This clonotype originated in a woman older than 75 with acute or convalescent COVID-19. The CDR3 sequence is CASSQGYGYTF. The nucleotide sequence is given as TGTGCCAGCTCACAGGGCTATGGCTACACCTTC.